This TCR beta chain was documented in a study of T-cell reconstitution after alpha-beta-depleted transplantation in children. Study observations and caveats: Most T-cell counts and diversity one year after the transplant came from T cells that were newly produced. Certain patients had high TCRbeta diversity at day 60, and it came from recipient T cells and thymic progenitors that survived. Several hundred expanded graft clones reportedly supplied alpha-beta T cells about two months after transplant.

V trimming: 7 bases; J trimming: 2 bases; junction bases outside the gene matches: 5. This CDR3 region has 14 residues. Germline lookup yields CDR1 SGHRS and CDR2 YFSETQ. Unique molecular identifiers tagged the TCRbeta library. In TCRdb, the PCR reads were re-called with MiXCR into one record per CDR3 protein. The sample includes about 200,000 distinct CDR3 sequences, approximately 6.3% of them seen just once. This clonotype has at least ten counts. Its target is not known. The TCR sequence derives from a boy aged 2-9 years with acute lymphoblastic leukemia, due to receive a stem cell transplant. The chain recombines TRBV5-1 with TRBJ2-3, with 9 bases lining up with TRBD1. Material: PBMCs, obtained before TCRalphabeta/CD19-depleted stem cell transplant. The CDR3 here is CASSRDRDTDTQYF. CDR3 DNA: TGCGCCAGCTCCCGGGACAGGGACACAGATACGCAGTATTTT.